This TCR beta chain comes out of a study of shared clonotypes between healthy human individuals. Naive CD8 cells were CD45RO-negative, positively selected for CCR7, excluding terminally differentiated effector memory CD45RA+ cells. Study-level points and caveats: Larger richness was generally estimated for naive than memory subsets.

Germline V gene data show CDR1 as MNHEY and CDR2 as SMNVEV (reference sequence). V lost 2 bases and J lost 5, with 9 bases in between. The CDR3 runs to 13 residues. As concerns this clone: Its antigen is not known.

Assay used: immunoSEQ multiplex PCR; TCRdb lists only in-frame clones, some missing. Among over 800,000 clones listed, around 93% were seen once. The chain recombines TRBV27 with TRBJ2-5; D not certain. Sequencing used naive CD8+ T cells sorted from blood. The source of this sequence is a man under 40 in good health. CDR3 DNA sequence: TGTGCCAGCAGTTTAGGTAATCTGGAGACCCAGTACTTC. Translated, it gives CASSLGNLETQYF.